Described below is a single T cell receptor beta chain sequence and its context. Its antigen is unidentified. CDR3 size: 15 residues. CDR1 is MGHRA, CDR2 YSYEKL, per germline. V lost 5 bases, J lost 5 bases, and 9 bases stayed unmatched. The assay was immunoSEQ multiplex PCR, and TCRdb's table has in-frame clones only and misses some. This table holds 120,000 or so clones, about 79% found once. Both about-4-week and about-12-week second-dose recipients were combined. The sample comes from a study of T cell responses to AZD1222 COVID-19 vaccine. Notes on the study in general: Close to half of spike-specific TCRs reportedly recognize unmutated variant regions. Repertoire sampling was restricted to post-peak T cell response timepoints.

The chain carries TRBV4-1 and TRBJ1-5; 7 bases match TRBD1. This specimen was peripheral blood, taken 28 days after the second AZD1222 dose. This sequence was found in an adult who received the AZD1222 COVID-19 vaccine. The CDR3 coding sequence is TGCGCCAGCAGCAGGCTAGGGGGCGAGCATCAGCCCCAGCATTTT. Translated: CASSRLGGEHQPQHF.